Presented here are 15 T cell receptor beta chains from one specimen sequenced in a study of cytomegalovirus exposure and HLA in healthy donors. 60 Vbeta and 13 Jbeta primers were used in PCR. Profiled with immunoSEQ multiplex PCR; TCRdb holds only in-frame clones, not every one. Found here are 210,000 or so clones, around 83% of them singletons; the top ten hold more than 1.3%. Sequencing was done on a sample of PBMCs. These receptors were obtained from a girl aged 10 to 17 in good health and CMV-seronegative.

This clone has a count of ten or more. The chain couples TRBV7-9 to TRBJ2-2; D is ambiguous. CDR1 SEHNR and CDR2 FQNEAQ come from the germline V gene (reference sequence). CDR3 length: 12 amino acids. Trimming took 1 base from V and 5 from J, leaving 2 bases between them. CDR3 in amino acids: CASSLVTGELFF. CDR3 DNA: TGTGCCAGCAGCTTAGTAACCGGGGAGCTGTTTTTT.

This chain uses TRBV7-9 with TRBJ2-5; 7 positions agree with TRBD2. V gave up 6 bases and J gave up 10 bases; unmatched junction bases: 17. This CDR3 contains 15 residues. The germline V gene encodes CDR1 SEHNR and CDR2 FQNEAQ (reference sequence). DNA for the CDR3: TGTGCCAGCAGGACATATCAGGGTGACGGGAGGAACCAGTACTTC. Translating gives CASRTYQGDGRNQYF.

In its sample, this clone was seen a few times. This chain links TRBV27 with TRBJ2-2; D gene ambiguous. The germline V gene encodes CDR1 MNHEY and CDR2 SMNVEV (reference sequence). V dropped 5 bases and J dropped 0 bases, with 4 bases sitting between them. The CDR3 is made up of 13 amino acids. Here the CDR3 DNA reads TGTGCCAGCAGTCCCTCGAACACCGGGGAGCTGTTTTTT. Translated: CASSPSNTGELFF.

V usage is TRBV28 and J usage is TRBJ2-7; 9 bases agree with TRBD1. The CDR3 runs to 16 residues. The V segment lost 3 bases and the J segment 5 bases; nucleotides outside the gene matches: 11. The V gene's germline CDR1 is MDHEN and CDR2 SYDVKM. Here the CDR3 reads CASSLGSGTGSNEQYF. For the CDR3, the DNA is TGTGCCAGCAGTTTGGGCTCCGGGACAGGGTCCAACGAGCAGTACTTC.

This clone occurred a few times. The chain's CDR3 is CASSIPSDTQYF. Written as DNA, the CDR3 is TGTGCCAGTAGTATTCCTTCCGATACGCAGTATTTT. The V and J genes are TRBV19 and TRBJ2-3, with unresolved D. This CDR3 has 12 residues. The V and J ends lost 3 bases and 6 bases respectively, with 7 bases between them. Germline V gene sequence: CDR1 LNHDA, CDR2 SQIVND (reference sequence). The variable domain in full, with the rest retrieved from reference TRBV19 and TRBJ2-3, is DGGITQSPKYLFRKEGQNVTLSCEQNLNHDAMYWYRQDPGQGLRLIYYSQIVNDFQKGDIAEGYSVSREKKESFPLTVTSAQKNPTAFYLCASSIPSDTQYFGPGTRLTVL.

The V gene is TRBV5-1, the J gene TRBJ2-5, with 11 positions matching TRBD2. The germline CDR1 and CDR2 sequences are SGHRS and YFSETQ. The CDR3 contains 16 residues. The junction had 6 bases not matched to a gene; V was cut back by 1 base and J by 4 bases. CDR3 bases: TGCGCCAGCAGCTTGCAGACTAGCGGGGCCGGAGAGACCCAGTACTTC. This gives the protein CASSLQTSGAGETQYF.

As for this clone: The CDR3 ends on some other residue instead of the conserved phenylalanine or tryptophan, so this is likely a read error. The CDR3 DNA reads as TGTGCCAGCAGTGGACATAAACAGCCTGCCAAAAACATTCAGTACCTC. It encodes CASSGHKQPAKNIQYL. The chain is built from TRBV6-1 and TRBJ2-4; D is unresolved. This CDR3 is built from 16 residues. Germline V gene lookup returns CDR1 MNHNS and CDR2 SASEGT. V shed 4 bases and J shed 1 base, with 14 bases lying between them.

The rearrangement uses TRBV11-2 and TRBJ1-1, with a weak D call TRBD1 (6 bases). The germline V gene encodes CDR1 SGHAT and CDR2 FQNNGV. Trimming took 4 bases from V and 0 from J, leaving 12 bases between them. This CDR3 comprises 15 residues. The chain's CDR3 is CASSSRQELNTEAFF. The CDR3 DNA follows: TGTGCCAGCAGCTCCAGACAGGAATTGAACACTGAAGCTTTCTTT.

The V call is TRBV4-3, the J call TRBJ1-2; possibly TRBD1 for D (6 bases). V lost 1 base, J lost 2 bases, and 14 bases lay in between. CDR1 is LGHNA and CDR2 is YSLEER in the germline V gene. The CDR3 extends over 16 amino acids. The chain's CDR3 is CASSQVGKQGNYGYTF. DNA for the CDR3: TGCGCCAGCAGCCAAGTTGGGAAACAGGGAAACTATGGCTACACCTTC.

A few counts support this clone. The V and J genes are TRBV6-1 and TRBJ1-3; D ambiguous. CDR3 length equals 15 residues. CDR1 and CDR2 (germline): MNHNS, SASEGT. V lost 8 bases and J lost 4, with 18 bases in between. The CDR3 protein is CASRAGSVIGNTIYF. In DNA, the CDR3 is TGTGCCAGCCGGGCGGGGTCAGTTATCGGAAACACCATATATTTT.

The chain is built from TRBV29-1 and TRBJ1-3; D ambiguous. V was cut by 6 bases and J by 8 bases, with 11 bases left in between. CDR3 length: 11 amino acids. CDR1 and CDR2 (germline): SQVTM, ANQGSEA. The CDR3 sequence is CSVGRRDTIYF. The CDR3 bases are TGCAGCGTCGGCCGGCGGGACACCATATATTTT.

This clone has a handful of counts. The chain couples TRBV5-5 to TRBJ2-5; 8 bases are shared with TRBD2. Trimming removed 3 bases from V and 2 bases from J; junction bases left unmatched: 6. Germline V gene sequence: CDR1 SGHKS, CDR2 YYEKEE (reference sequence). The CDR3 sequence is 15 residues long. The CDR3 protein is CASSWLSGGQETQYF. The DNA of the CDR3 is TGTGCCAGCAGCTGGCTCTCGGGAGGGCAAGAGACCCAGTACTTC.

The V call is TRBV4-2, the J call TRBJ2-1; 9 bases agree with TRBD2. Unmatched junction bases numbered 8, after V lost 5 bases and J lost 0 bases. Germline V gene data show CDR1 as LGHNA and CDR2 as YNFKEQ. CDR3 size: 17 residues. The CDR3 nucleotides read TGTGCCAGCAGCTCCCCTAGCGGGAAGAGCTCCTACAATGAGCAGTTCTTC. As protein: CASSSPSGKSSYNEQFF.

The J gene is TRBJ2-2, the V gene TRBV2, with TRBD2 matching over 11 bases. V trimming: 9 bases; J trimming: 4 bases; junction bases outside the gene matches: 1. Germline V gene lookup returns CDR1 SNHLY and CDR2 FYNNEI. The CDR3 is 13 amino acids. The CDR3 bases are TGTGCCAGAGGACTAGCGGGCACCGGGGAGCTGTTTTTT. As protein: CARGLAGTGELFF.

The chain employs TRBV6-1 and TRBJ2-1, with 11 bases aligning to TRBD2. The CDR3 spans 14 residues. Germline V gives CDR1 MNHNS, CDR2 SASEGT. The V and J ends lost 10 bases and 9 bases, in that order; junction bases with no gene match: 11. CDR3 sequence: CATKLAGVDSEQFF. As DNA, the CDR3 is TGTGCCACCAAACTAGCGGGAGTTGATAGTGAGCAGTTCTTC.